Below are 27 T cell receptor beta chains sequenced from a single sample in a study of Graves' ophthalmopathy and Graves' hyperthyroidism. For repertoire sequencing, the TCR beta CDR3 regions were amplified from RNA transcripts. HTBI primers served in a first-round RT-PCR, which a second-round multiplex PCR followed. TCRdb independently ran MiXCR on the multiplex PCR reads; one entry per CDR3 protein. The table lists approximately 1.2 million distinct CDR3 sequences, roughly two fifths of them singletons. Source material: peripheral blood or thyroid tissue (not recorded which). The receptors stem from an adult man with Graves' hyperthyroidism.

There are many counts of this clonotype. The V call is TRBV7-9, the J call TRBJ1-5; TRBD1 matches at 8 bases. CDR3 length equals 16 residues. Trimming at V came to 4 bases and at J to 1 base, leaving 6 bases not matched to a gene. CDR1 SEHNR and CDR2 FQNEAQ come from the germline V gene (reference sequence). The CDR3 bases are TGTGCCAGCAGCTCATCGGACAGGGAAAGCAATCAGCCCCAGCATTTT. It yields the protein CASSSSDRESNQPQHF.

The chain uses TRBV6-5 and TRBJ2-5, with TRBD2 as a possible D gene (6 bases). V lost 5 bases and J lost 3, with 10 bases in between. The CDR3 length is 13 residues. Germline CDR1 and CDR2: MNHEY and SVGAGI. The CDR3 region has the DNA TGTGCCAGCAGTGAATGGAGGGAAGAGACCCAGTACTTC. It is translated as CASSEWREETQYF.

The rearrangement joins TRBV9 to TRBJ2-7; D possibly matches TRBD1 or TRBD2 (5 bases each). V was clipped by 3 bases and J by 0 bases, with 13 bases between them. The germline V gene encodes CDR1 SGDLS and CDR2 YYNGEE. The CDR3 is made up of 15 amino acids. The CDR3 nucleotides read TGTGCCAGCAGCGCAGAGGGGCTAGCCTCCTACGAGCAGTACTTC. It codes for CASSAEGLASYEQYF.

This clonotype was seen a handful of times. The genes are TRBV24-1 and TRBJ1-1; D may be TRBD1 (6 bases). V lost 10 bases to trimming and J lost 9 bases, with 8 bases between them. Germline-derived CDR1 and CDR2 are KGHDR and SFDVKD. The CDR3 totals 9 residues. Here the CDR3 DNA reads TGTGCCACAGACAGGCAAGCTTTCTTT. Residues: CATDRQAFF.

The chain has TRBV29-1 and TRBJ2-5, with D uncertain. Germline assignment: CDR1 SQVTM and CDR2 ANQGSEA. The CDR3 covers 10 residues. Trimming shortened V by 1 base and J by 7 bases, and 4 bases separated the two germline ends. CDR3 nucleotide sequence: TGCAGCGTTGAAGGAAGGACCCAGTACTTC. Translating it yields CSVEGRTQYF.

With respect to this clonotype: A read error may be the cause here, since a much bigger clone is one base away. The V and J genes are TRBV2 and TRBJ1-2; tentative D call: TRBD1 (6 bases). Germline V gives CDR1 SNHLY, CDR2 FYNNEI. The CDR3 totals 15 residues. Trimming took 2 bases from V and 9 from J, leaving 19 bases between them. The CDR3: CASSELGGRSSSYTF. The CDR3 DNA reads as TGTGCCAGCAGTGAATTGGGGGGGCGCAGTAGTAGCTACACCTTC.

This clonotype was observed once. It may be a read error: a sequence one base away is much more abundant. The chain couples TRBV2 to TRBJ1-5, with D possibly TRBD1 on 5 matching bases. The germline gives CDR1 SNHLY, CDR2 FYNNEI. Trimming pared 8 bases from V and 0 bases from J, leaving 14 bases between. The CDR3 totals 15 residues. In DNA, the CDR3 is TGTGCCAGCGGTGTACAGGTTCGTAGCAATCAGCCCCAGCATTTT. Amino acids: CASGVQVRSNQPQHF.

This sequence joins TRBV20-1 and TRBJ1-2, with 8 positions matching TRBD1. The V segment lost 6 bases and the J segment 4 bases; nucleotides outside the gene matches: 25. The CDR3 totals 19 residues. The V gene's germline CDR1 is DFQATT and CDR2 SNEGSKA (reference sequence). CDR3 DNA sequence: TGCAGTGCCTTCCCTAAAAGGTTAAGTGCAGGGGGCGTCGGCTATGGCTACACCTTC. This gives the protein CSAFPKRLSAGGVGYGYTF.

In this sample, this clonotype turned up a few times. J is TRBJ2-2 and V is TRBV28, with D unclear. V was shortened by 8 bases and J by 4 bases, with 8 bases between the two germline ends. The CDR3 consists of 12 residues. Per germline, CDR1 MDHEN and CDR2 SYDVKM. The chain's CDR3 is CASLLATGELFF. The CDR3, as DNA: TGTGCCAGCCTCCTCGCCACCGGGGAGCTGTTTTTT.

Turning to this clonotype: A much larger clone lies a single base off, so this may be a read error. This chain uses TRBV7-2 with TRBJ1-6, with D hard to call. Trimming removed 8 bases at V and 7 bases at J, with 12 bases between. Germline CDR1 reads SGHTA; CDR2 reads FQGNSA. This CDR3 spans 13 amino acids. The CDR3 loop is CASCPWANSPLHF. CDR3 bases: TGTGCCAGCTGCCCCTGGGCGAATTCACCCCTCCACTTT. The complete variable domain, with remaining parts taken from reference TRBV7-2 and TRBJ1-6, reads GAGVSQSPSNKVTEKGKDVELRCDPISGHTALYWYRQSLGQGLEFLIYFQGNSAPDKSGLPSDRFSAERTGGSVSTLTIQRTQQEDSAVYLCASCPWANSPLHFGNGTRLTVT.

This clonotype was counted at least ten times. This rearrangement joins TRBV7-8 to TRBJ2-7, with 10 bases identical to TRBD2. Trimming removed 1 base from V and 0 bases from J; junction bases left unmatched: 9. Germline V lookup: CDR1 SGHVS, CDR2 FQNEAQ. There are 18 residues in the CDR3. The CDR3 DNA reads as TGTGCCAGCAGCTTAGGGCTAGCGGGAGTCCTGGGCTCCTACGAGCAGTACTTC. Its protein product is CASSLGLAGVLGSYEQYF.

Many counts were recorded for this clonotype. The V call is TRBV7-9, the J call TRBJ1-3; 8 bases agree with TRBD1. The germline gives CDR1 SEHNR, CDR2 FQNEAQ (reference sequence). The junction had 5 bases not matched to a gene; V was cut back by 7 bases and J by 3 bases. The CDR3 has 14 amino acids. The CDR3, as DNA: TGTGCCAGCACCCCACAGGGGGTTGGAAACACCATATATTTT. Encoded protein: CASTPQGVGNTIYF.

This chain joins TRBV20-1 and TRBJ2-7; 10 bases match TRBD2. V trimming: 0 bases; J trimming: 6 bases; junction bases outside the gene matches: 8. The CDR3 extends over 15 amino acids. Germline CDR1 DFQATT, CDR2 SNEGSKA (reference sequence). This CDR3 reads CSARDPLAGVLEQYF. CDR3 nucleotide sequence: TGCAGTGCTAGAGATCCGCTAGCGGGAGTACTCGAGCAGTACTTC.

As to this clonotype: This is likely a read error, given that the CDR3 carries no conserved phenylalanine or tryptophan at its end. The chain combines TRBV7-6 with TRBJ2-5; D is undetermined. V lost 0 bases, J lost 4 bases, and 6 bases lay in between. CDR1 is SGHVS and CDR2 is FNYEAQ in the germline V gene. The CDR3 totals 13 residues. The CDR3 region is CASSLAPRETQYL. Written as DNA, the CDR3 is TGTGCCAGCAGCTTAGCGCCTAGAGAGACCCAGTACCTC.

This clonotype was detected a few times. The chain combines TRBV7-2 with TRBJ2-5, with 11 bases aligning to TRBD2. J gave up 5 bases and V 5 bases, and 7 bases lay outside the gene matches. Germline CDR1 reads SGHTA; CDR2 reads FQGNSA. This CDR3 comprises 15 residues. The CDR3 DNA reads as TGTGCCAGCAGCCTTTTAGCGGGGGGGGCCGAGACCCAGTACTTC. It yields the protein CASSLLAGGAETQYF.

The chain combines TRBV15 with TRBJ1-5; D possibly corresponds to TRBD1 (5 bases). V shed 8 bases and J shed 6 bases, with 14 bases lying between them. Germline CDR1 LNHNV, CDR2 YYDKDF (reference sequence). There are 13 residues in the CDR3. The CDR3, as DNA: TGTGCCACCCGGACACGTATCGGTCAGCCCCAGCATTTT. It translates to CATRTRIGQPQHF.

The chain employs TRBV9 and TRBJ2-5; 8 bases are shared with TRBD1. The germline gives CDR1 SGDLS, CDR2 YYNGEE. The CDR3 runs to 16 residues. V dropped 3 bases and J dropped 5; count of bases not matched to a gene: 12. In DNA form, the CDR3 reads TGTGCCAGCAGCGCCGGGACAGGAATTCTCCGGGAGACCCAGTACTTC. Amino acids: CASSAGTGILRETQYF.

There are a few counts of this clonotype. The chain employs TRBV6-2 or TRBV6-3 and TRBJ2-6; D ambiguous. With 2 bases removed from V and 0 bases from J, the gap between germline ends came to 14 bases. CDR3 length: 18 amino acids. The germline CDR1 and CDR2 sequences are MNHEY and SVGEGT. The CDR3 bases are TGTGCCAGCAGTTACGATATCACGGAAAGCTCTGGGGCCAACGTCCTGACTTTC. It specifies CASSYDITESSGANVLTF.

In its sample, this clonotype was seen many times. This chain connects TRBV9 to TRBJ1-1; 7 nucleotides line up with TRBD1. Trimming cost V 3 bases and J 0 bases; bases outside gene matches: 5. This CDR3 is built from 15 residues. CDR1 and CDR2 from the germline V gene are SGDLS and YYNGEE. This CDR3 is CASSGKTGLNTEAFF. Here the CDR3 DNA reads TGTGCCAGCAGCGGGAAGACAGGGCTGAACACTGAAGCTTTCTTT.

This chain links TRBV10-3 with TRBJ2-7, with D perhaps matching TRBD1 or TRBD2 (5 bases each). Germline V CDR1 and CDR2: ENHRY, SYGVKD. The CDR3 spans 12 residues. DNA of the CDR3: TGTGACCCCAGGGACGGCGCCTACGAGCAGTACTTC. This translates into CDPRDGAYEQYF.

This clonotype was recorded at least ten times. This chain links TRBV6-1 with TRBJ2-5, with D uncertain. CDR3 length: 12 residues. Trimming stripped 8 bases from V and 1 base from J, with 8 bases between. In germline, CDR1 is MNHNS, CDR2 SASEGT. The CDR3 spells CASLAVQETQYF. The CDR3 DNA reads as TGTGCCAGCCTTGCGGTCCAAGAGACCCAGTACTTC.

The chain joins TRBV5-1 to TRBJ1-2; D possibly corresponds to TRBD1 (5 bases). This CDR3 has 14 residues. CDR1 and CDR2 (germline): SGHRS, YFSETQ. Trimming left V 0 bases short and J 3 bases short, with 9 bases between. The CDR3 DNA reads TGCGCCAGCAGCTTGGGCAGGGCCCACTATGGCTACACCTTC. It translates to CASSLGRAHYGYTF.

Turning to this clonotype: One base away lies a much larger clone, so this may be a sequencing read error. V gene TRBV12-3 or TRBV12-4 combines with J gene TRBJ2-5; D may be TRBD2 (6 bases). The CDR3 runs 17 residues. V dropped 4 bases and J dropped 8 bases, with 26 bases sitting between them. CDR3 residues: CASSWRVQQSLGDTQYF. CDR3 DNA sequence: TGTGCCAGCAGTTGGAGGGTACAGCAGTCCTTGGGGGATACCCAGTACTTC.

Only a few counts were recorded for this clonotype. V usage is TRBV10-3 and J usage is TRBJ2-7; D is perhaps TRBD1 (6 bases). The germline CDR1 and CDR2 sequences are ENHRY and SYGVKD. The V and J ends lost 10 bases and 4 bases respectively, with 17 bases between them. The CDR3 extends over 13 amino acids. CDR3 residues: CASRGSLLYEQYF. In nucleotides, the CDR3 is TGTGCCAGCAGGGGCTCCCTTCTTTACGAGCAGTACTTC.

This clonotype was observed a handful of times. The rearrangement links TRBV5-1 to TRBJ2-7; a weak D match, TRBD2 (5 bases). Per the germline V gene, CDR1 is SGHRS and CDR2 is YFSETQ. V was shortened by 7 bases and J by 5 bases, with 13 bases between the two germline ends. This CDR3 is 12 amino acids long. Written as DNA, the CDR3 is TGCGCCAGCCGGCGAGGGAACGACGAGCAGTACTTC. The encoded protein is CASRRGNDEQYF.

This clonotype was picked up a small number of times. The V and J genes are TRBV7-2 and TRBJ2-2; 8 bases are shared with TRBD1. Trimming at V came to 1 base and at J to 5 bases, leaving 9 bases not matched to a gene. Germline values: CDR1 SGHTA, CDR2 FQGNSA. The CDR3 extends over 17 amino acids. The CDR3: CASSLGGTGALTGELFF. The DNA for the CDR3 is TGTGCCAGCAGCTTAGGGGGGACAGGAGCTTTAACCGGGGAGCTGTTTTTT.

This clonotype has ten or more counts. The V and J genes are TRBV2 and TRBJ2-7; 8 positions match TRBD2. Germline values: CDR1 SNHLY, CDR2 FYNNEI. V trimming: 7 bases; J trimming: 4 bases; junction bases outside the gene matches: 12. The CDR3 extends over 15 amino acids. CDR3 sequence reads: CASKSKAGVLYEQYF. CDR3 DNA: TGTGCCAGCAAGTCCAAAGCGGGAGTTTTGTACGAGCAGTACTTC.